This T cell receptor (beta chain) is drawn from a study of blood T cell repertoires in COVID-19. Study details: Samples came from the United States, Italy and Spain, spanning acute and convalescent COVID-19.

In the original workflow: Amplifying reference gene primers gave estimates of nucleated cell counts. The data were produced by immunoSEQ multiplex PCR, yet TCRdb's version contains in-frame clones alone and is incomplete. The D gene and trimming were derived from the DNA, and the V and J assignments and clone size from that table. This table holds some 200,000 clones, more than 65% found once. J was trimmed by 4 bases and V by 7 bases; bases with no gene match: 6. The germline V gene encodes CDR1 MNHEY and CDR2 SMNVEV (reference sequence). This CDR3 is 13 amino acids long. This clone came up once. The genes are TRBV27 and TRBJ1-2; 7 bases fit TRBD1. Sequenced: peripheral blood. This receptor was identified in a woman aged 30 to 39 who had recovered from COVID-19. The CDR3 here is CASKGTAFYGYTF. The CDR3 DNA follows: TGTGCCAGCAAGGGGACAGCCTTCTATGGCTACACCTTC.